What follows describes a single TCR beta chain. This entry is derived from a study of blood T cell repertoires in COVID-19. Overall study context: Acute and convalescent COVID-19 samples came from the United States, Italy and Spain. The analysed material was cDNA or gDNA that came from T cells, B-cell-depleted T cells, or PBMCs.

Per the original methods: Researchers report that nucleated cell counts were estimated from reference gene primer amplification. Assay: immunoSEQ multiplex PCR; the TCRdb copy retains only in-frame clones and omits some. Clone size and the V and J calls come from that table; the DNA yielded D and trimming. Among 350,000 to 450,000 clones, around 90% were seen once, and the ten largest hold 3%. This clonotype was obtained from a human donor in a cohort sampled during active COVID-19. Sequencing used peripheral blood.

The CDR3 here is CASKGSRGHINEQFF. The CDR3 DNA is TGCGCCAGCAAGGGGTCTCGGGGACACATCAATGAGCAGTTCTTC. The chain links TRBV4-1 to TRBJ2-1, with TRBD1 as a possible D gene (6 bases). The CDR3 runs 15 residues. Trimming shortened V by 7 bases and J by 6 bases, and 19 bases separated the two germline ends. Germline V CDR1 and CDR2: MGHRA, YSYEKL.